This T cell receptor beta chain was recorded in a study of shared clonotypes between healthy human individuals. The CDR3 contains 14 residues. V lost 2 bases and J lost 0; bases outside the gene matches: 1. Germline V gives CDR1 SGHDT, CDR2 YYEEEE. The data were produced by immunoSEQ multiplex PCR, yet TCRdb's version contains in-frame clones alone and is incomplete. Of around 2,000,000 clones detected, 85% to 95% appear once; the ten largest clones hold around 1.1%. Selected positively for CCR7 and CD45RO-negative, naive CD8 cells excluded terminally differentiated effector memory CD45RA+ cells. All of the donors resided in Nashville, Tennessee, and each was a Caucasian adult. As to this clone: The same CDR3 arises from other DNA sequences in this sample as well.

Sequencing was done on a sample of naive CD8+ T cells sorted from blood. The chain couples TRBV5-6 to TRBJ1-1; the match to TRBD1 covers 7 bases. The receptor comes from a man aged 18-30 years in good health. The chain's CDR3 is CASSFGTVNTEAFF. The CDR3 region has the DNA TGTGCCAGCAGCTTTGGGACAGTGAACACTGAAGCTTTCTTT.